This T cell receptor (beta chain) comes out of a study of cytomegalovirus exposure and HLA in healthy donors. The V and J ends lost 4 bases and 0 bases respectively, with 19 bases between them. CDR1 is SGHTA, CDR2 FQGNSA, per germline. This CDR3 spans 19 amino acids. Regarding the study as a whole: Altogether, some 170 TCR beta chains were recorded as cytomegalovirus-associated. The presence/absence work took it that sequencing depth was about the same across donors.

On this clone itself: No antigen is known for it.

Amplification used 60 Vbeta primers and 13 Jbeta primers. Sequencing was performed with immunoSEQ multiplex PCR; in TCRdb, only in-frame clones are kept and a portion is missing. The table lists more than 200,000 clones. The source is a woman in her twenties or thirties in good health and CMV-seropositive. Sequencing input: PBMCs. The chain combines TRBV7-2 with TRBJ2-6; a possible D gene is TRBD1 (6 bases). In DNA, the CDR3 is TGTGCCAGCAGCTCCGCCGTTGACAGGATCCTCTCTGGGGCCAACGTCCTGACTTTC. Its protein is CASSSAVDRILSGANVLTF.